Detailed here is one T cell receptor (beta chain). What antigen it recognizes has not been identified. Within one base of it there is no much larger clone, and no base qualities were kept. V lost 2 bases and J lost 6 bases; the stretch between them is 20 bases long. The CDR3 has 17 amino acids, counting the end cysteine and phenylalanine. The read is trimmed to its CDR3 DNA, 51 bases read in frame from base 1. The germline V gene (reference sequence) provides CDR1 SGHNT and CDR2 YYREEE. These data are taken from a study of cytomegalovirus exposure and HLA in healthy donors (dated by TCRdb to the late 2010s). Concerning the study at large: In an earlier analysis of 587 of the donors, under 300 Gb of sequence data and 120 million or so unique TCR beta sequences from about 179 million T cells were reported. Approximately 300 gigabases of sequencing data and 70 million to 100 million unique TCR sequences were included in an early release covering 550 to 650 HLA-typed donors. Among the roughly 400 genotyped donors, around 81% belonged to the genetic ancestry cluster associated with self-reported Caucasian donors. The study aimed to test whether signatures of past pathogen exposure could be identified by cataloging public T cell receptors. Using immunosequencing, the study profiled T cell repertoires from around 670 subjects and related those repertoires to cytomegalovirus serostatus. Along with the roughly 670-subject first cohort, a separate validation cohort of over a hundred different subjects was used. To predict cytomegalovirus infection status, the study combined high-throughput TCR immunosequencing, statistical association of individual TCRs with disease status, and machine learning. To study patterns of TCR occurrence, a later analysis re-analyzed previously published TCR beta repertoires from 666 donors and added high-resolution HLA genotyping. Rather than drawing on any new phenotypic data, the later analysis identified candidate immune exposures from TCR beta sequences and the way those sequences occurred across donors. An earlier analysis of some 600 of the donors applied high-throughput TCR beta sequencing to assess whether each TCR beta V gene segment acted as functional or pseudogenic. Donor age, sex, ethnicity and CMV serostatus were collected together with the repertoire data. A later genetic analysis took genome-wide SNP genotypes for about three fifths of the roughly 670 donors and used that subset as a discovery cohort. Every repertoire in the discovery cohort had been generated on one and the same sequencing platform. Class I and class II HLA loci were covered by the typing at four-digit resolution. The number of typed donors differed by locus: about 629-630 for A, B, C, DRB1 and DQB1; 522 for DQA1; some 610 for DPA1; and around 450 for DPB1. Because of strong linkage in the cohort, roughly five DR-DQ haplotypes were treated as single units for association and clustering. Among about 410 genotyped donors of the cohort, an average of around 250,000 unique TCR beta nucleotide sequences was sequenced per donor, of which 15% to 20% were non-productive. The paper as a whole reports these results and caveats: Across donors, most TCR sequences were observed very rarely, whereas some public TCRs were present in many individuals. Most CMV-associated TCR beta chains appeared to be HLA-restricted in a later analysis, and the HLA associations seemed to be driven largely by CMV exposure. HLA typing was unavailable for some donors at each locus, so association tests used only the typed subset. Correlated functional status among segregating V segments might reflect linkage disequilibrium, but an unknown experimental factor could not be ruled out. In a later analysis, 16,951 TCR beta sequences were associated with specific HLA alleles at a false discovery rate of 0.05. A later analysis found that TCR association rates varied across HLA loci, with DRB1 alleles showing the most associated TCRs and HLA-C alleles the fewest. In this cohort, only TCR beta chains were sequenced, and detectable features were limited by the absence of alpha or paired-chain data. In both the original and validation cohorts, the classifier was reported to diagnose cytomegalovirus status with high specificity and sensitivity. The authors suggested that the approach could potentially be extended to other disease states and immunological phenotypes. Because counts were too low, approximately 18 rarely observed V segments, including chromosome 9 orphons, were excluded from the earlier analysis of some 590 of the donors. The study listed 150 to 200 TCR beta chains as associated with cytomegalovirus. A further reported finding was that TCR beta sequences accurately predicted the HLA-A and HLA-B alleles for most subjects in the first cohort. According to a later genetic analysis, donors in an Asian-associated ancestry cluster had fewer N-insertions in productive TCRs than the approximately 630-donor mean. A cluster of highly shared sequence variants was judged likely to represent a technical artifact of the sequencing pipeline. For the cohort, immune exposure information was limited to CMV serostatus. Some IMGT-functional V segments, including TRBV6-2 and TRBV6-3, could not be told apart with the 87-base-pair reads, so those segments were excluded. According to a later analysis, parvovirus B19, influenza, CMV and Epstein-Barr virus appeared linked to several top co-occurrence clusters. In a later analysis, HLA-associated TCR beta chains were found to be more clonally expanded and to have lower generation probabilities than equally common non-associated chains. In an earlier analysis of 587 of the donors, most TCR beta V segments appeared in productive rearrangements about 87% or about 30% of the time, broadly matching IMGT annotations. In a later genetic analysis, a missense DCLRE1C variant was associated with V-gene and J-gene trimming of TCR beta chains, and the association was replicated in an independent cohort. When HLA alleles, especially DR and DQ, strongly co-occurred, attributing TCR associations to individual alleles was difficult. In vitro tests confirmed that a few of the cytomegalovirus-associated TCR beta chains recognize cytomegalovirus antigens. Sequencing depth was assumed to be roughly uniform across donors in the presence/absence analyses, though that assumption may not hold.

The cohort comprised several hundred healthy bone marrow donors. Cohort members were all nominally healthy when sampled, although unrecorded immune exposures were likely present. The donor tested CMV seropositive and was one of the 289 seropositive cohort members. Each donor provided a peripheral blood sample, and peripheral blood mononuclear cells were used for TCR beta sequencing. Genomic DNA extraction from the blood cell samples was performed with the Qiagen DNeasy Blood Extraction Kit. Libraries were constructed by the immunoSEQ multiplex PCR assay. A mixture of 60 forward primers for TCR Vbeta segments and 13 reverse primers for TCR Jbeta segments was used in the multiplex PCR. A multiplex PCR assay on genomic DNA amplified the CDR3 region of rearranged TCR beta genes. The Illumina HiSeq System was used to sequence the amplified TCR beta libraries as 87-base-pair reads. Per the source publication's procedure: A later analysis tallied 75 million to 95 million unique TCR beta chains across the 660 or so repertoires, and approximately 12 million of those chains were shared by two or more donors. A nearest-neighbor algorithm error-corrected the raw reads and collapsed the reads into unique sequences, merging closely related sequences to remove PCR and sequencing errors. CDR3 sequences were aligned to IMGT reference sequences to assign V, D and J gene segments. For a sequence to be retained, a match of at least six nucleotides was required to both a V gene segment and a J gene segment. A rearrangement was called productive if the CDR3 had no stop codons and remained in frame with V and J, and every other rearrangement was called non-productive. Following IMGT convention, CDR3 was defined as the stretch from the second conserved V-encoded cysteine up to the conserved J-encoded phenylalanine. The earlier analysis of around 640 of the donors excluded sequences that lacked an unambiguous match to a single V gene segment. In an earlier analysis of 500 to 750 of the donors, V segments were called functional above 56.7% productive rearrangements and were called segregating when the between-donor standard deviation exceeded 5%. To diagnose cytomegalovirus status from the catalog of TCR beta chain sequences, a statistical classification framework was built. V and J gene assignment, in a later analysis, came from comparing TCR nucleotide sequences with IMGT/GENE-DB human TR gene sequences. A later analysis assigned CDR3 sequences and most-parsimonious VDJ recombination scenarios with the TCRdist pipeline. In a later analysis, each TCR beta chain was defined by its CDR3 amino acid sequence together with its V-gene family, and reads lacking a unique V-gene family were excluded. In a later analysis, fewer than 650 highly shared, low-generation-probability nucleotide sequences were removed to address suspected cross-contamination and a sequencing artifact. For each public chain, a later analysis derived a clonal expansion index from normalized ranks of inferred template counts within each repertoire. Generation probabilities in a later analysis came from a VDJ recombination model fitted to out-of-frame rearrangements, and those results were checked against IGoR. A later analysis scored TCR-TCR, TCR-HLA and TCR-CMV co-occurrence with hypergeometric tests, applying a repertoire-size bias correction to TCR pairs. To estimate false discovery rates, a later analysis permuted the HLA or CMV assignments 20 times. In a later analysis, co-occurring TCRs were grouped using DBSCAN, with TCRdist sequence similarity added in when clustering inside HLA-allele-positive subsets. Co-occurrence clustering excluded repertoires with fewer than 30,000 or more than 120,000 public chains, plus five with anomalous nucleotide sharing. TCRdb stores this immuneACCESS table with in-frame sequences only. Part of the clones is absent; in the studies checked, under half of the shortfall reflects unresolved V genes, and no reason is known for the rest. V and J calls and clone size are given by that table; D and trimming were obtained from the DNA. Present in this sample are under 90,000 clones, roughly 70% of which were seen just once. The ten largest clonotypes hold about 9% of the sample.

The sequence was collected from a man aged 40-49 years in good health and CMV-seropositive. Sequencing was carried out using PBMCs. In this chain, TRBV5-4 is recombined with TRBJ2-2; perhaps TRBD2 is the D gene, with 6 bases matching. The DNA reads as follows: TGTGCCAGCAGCTTAACCTCGACTAGAGTGGGGTCCGGGGAGCTGTTTTTT. Translation gives CASSLTSTRVGSGELFF. Extended through the reference TRBV5-4 and TRBJ2-2 proteins, this CDR3 yields the full variable domain: ETGVTQSPTHLIKTRGQQVTLRCSSQSGHNTVSWYQQALGQGPQFIFQYYREEENGRGNFPPRFSGLQFPNYSSELNVNALELDDSALYLCASSLTSTRVGSGELFFGEGSRLTVL.